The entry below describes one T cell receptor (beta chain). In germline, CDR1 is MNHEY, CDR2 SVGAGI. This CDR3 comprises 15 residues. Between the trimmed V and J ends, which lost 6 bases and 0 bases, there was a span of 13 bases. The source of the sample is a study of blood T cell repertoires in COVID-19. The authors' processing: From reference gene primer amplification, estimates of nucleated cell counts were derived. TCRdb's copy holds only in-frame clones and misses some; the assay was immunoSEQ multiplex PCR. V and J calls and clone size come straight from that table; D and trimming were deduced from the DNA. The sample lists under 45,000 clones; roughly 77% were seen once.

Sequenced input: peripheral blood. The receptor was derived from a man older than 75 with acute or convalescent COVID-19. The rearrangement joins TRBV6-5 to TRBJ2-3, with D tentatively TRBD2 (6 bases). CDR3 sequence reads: CASRDSGASTDTQYF. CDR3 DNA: TGTGCCAGCAGGGATAGCGGTGCTAGCACAGATACGCAGTATTTT.